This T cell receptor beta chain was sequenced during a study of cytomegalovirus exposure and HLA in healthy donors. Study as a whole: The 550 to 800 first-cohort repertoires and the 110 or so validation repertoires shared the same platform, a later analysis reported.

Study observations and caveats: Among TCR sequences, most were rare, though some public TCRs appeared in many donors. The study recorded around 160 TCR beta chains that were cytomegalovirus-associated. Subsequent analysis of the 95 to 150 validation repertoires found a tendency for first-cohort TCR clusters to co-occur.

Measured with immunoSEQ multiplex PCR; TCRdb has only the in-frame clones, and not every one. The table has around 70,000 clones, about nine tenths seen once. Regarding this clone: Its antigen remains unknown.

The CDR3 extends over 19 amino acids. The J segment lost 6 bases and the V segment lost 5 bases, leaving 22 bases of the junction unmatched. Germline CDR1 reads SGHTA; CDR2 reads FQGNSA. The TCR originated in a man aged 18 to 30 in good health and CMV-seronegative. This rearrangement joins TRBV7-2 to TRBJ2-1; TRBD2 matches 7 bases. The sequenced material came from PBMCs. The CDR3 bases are TGTGCCAGCAGCCCGCCGTTCTGGGGGGTAGCGGGCTCAAGCAATGAGCAGTTCTTC. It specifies CASSPPFWGVAGSSNEQFF.